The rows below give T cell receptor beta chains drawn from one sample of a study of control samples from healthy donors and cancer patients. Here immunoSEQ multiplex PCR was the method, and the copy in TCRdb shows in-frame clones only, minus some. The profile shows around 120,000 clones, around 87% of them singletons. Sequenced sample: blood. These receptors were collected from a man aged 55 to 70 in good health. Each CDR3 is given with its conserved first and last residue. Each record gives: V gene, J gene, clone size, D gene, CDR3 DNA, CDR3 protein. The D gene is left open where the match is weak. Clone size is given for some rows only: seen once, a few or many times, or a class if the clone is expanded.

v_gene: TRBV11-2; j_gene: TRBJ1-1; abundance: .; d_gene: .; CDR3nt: TGTGCCAGCAGCTCGCGAGGCGGGAACACTGAAGCTTTCTTT; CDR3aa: CASSSRGGNTEAFF
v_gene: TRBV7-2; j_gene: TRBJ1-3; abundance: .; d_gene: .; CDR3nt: TGTGCCAGCAGCCCGCGGATGGACTCTGGAAACACCATATATTTT; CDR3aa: CASSPRMDSGNTIYF
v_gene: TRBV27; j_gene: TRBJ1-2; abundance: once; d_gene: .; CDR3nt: TGTGCCAGCAGTTTCTCGGGGGGCAGCTATGGCTACACCTTC; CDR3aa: CASSFSGGSYGYTF
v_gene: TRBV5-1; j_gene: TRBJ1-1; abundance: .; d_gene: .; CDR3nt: TGCGCCAGCCGCGCAGGGGAGTGGAACACTGAAGCTTTCTTT; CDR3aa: CASRAGEWNTEAFF
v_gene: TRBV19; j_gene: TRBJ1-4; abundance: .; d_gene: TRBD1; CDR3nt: TGTGCCAGTAGTATGAACCCGGGACAGACTAATGAAAAACTGTTTTTT; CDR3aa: CASSMNPGQTNEKLFF
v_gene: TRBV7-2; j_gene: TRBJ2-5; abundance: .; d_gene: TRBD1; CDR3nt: TGTGCCAGCAGCCTCCTGGGACAGGGGGCACTGGAGACCCAGTACTTC; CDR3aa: CASSLLGQGALETQYF
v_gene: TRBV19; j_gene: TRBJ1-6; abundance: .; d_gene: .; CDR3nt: TGTGCCAGTACCCCTGGCGGTTCACCCCTCCACTTT; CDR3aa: CASTPGGSPLHF
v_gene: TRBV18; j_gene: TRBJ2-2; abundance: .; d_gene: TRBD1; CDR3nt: TGTGCCAGCTCCCGTTCGAAGAAGGGGGCAGAAACCGGGGAGCTGTTTTTT; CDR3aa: CASSRSKKGAETGELFF
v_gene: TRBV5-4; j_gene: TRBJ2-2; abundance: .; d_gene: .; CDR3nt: TGTGCCAGCAGCTCAACGACTTTATACACCGGGGAGCTGTTTTTT; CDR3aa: CASSSTTLYTGELFF
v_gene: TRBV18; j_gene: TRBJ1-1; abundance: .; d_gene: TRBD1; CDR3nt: TGTGCCAGCTCCCTAGGACAGGGGGCTACTGAAGCTTTCTTT; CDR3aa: CASSLGQGATEAFF
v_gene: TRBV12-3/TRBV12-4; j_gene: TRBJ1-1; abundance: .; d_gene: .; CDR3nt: TGTGCCAGCAGCCCCAATAAGGCCGTGGCTTTCTTT; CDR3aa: CASSPNKAVAFF
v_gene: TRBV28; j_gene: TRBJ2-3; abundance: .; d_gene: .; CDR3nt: TGTGCCAGCAGACGTGGGTGGGGGCTTAGCACAGATACGCAGTATTTT; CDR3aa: CASRRGWGLSTDTQYF
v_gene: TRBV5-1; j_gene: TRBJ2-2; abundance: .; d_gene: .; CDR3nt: TGCGCCAGCAGCCTGGGGGTGGACACCGGGGAGCTGTTTTTT; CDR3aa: CASSLGVDTGELFF
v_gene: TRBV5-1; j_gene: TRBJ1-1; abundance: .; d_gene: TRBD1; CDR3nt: TGCGCCAGCAGCCTACGACAGGGGAAGGACACTGAAGCTTTCTTT; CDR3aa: CASSLRQGKDTEAFF
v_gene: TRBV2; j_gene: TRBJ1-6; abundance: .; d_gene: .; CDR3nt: TGTGCCAGCAGTGCGGGCAGCGCCACATCTAATTCACCCCTCCACTTT; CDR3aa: CASSAGSATSNSPLHF
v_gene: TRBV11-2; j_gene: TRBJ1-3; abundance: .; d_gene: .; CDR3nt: TGTGCCAGCAGCCGGGAAAGGACAGTTCAGGGAAACACCATATATTTT; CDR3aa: CASSRERTVQGNTIYF
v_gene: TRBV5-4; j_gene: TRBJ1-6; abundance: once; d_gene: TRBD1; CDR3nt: TGTGCCAGCAGCTGGGGAGTGACAGGGGGGAATCATTCACCCCTCCACTTT; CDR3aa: CASSWGVTGGNHSPLHF
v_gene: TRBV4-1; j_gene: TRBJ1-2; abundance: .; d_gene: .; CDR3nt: TGCGCCAGCAGCCAAGATCAGGGGCTTAACTATGGCTACACCTTC; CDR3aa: CASSQDQGLNYGYTF
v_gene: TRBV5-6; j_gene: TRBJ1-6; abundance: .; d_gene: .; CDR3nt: TGTGCCAGCAGCTTGTCTCTAGGATCACCCCTCCACTTT; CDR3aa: CASSLSLGSPLHF
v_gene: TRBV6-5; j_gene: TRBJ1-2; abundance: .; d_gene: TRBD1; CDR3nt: TGTGCCAGCAGTCCGTGGACAGGGGATGGCTACACCTTC; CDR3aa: CASSPWTGDGYTF
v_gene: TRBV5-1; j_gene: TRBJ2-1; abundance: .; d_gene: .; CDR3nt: TGCGCCAGCAGCTTGGTAGTGGGGGCCTATGAGCAGTTCTTC; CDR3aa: CASSLVVGAYEQFF
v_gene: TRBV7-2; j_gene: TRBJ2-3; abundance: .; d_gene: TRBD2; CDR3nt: TGTGCCAGCAGCCCTAGCGGCAGGTTAACAGATACGCAGTATTTT; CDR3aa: CASSPSGRLTDTQYF